This TCR beta chain was identified during a study of T-cell memory formation after mild COVID-19. Study-level points and caveats: CD4+ clones that contracted lay mainly in CM and EM; CD8+ ones lay in EMRA.

The length of the CDR3 is 12 residues. CDR1 and CDR2 (germline): DFQATT, SNEGSKA (reference sequence). Trimming left V 6 bases short and J 5 bases short, with 8 bases between. TCRdb itself ran the 5' RACE reads through MiXCR, one entry per CDR3 protein. The sample has hundreds of thousands of distinct CDR3 sequences; 15% to 19% are singletons. This clonotype was recorded a few times. The antigen remains unidentified. The J gene is TRBJ1-6, the V gene TRBV20-1; D is ambiguous. Sequenced material: PBMCs or a T cell subset sorted from them (not recorded which). This clonotype was obtained from an adult woman who had mild COVID-19 (a few samples of this study predate the infection). Cell type and time point are not known. This CDR3 is CSAAGNNSPLHF. The DNA for the CDR3 is TGCAGTGCCGCAGGCAATAATTCACCCCTCCACTTT.